This TCR beta chain stems from a study of blood T cell repertoires in COVID-19. Study overall: Samples representing acute and convalescent COVID-19 were sourced from the United States, Italy and Spain. From T cells, B-cell-depleted T cells, or PBMCs came the material, which was cDNA or gDNA.

Original data processing: Estimation of nucleated cell counts relied on the amplification of reference gene primers. The protocol was immunoSEQ multiplex PCR, while the TCRdb copy is restricted to in-frame clones and leaves out a portion. From that table come the V and J calls and clone size; the DNA was used to work out D and trimming. Of roughly 250,000 clones in the sample, approximately 90% are singletons; the top ten hold roughly 3.9%. The CDR3 runs 13 residues. Germline CDR1 is LGHDT and CDR2 is YNNKEL (reference sequence). V lost 1 base and J 2 bases, leaving 5 bases between the germline ends.

This clonotype was sampled from a woman aged 35 to 49 with acute or convalescent COVID-19. J is TRBJ1-2 and V is TRBV3-1 (or the pseudogene TRBV3-2); D possibly corresponds to TRBD1 (5 bases). Input material: peripheral blood. In DNA form, the CDR3 reads TGTGCCAGCAGCCAAGGACAGAACTATGGCTACACCTTC. It is translated as CASSQGQNYGYTF.